This entry describes one TCR beta chain. This entry is derived from a study of identical twins. TCRdb re-called the 5' RACE reads through MiXCR, storing one row per CDR3 protein. The table lists under 900,000 distinct CDR3 sequences, approximately 13% of them singletons. This sample also belongs to another study, concerning yellow fever vaccine responses in identical twins.

The TCR originated in a woman aged 18-30 years in good health. Sequencing was carried out using PBMCs.

In DNA form, the CDR3 reads TGTGCCACCAGCCGGACGGGGGCTATCGGCACAGATACGCAGTATTTT. Protein sequence: CATSRTGAIGTDTQYF. The rearrangement links TRBV15 to TRBJ2-3, with D perhaps TRBD1 or TRBD2 (6 bases each). The CDR3 is made up of 16 amino acids. Trimming left V 5 bases short and J 1 base short, with 16 bases between. Germline CDR1 LNHNV, CDR2 YYDKDF (reference sequence).